This T cell receptor (beta chain) originates from a study of STAT5B mutations in CD4+ large granular lymphocyte leukemia. Study-wide results and caveats: Patient CD4-sorted repertoires stayed more clonal than healthy ones after leukemic-clone removal. Top patient clones used TRBV06 genes more often: 8/27 versus 2/35 in controls. Approximately 25% of private leukemic clonotypes occurred rarely in other patients' non-leukemic repertoires.

CDR1 is SNHLY and CDR2 is FYNNEI in the germline V gene. CDR3 size: 13 residues. V was trimmed by 6 bases and J by 3 bases, leaving 12 bases between them. Here immunoSEQ multiplex PCR was the method, and the copy in TCRdb shows in-frame clones only, minus some. The table shows just over 40,000 clones, with roughly 79% occurring only once. Points on this clone: The antigen remains unidentified.

The receptor's source is a human donor in good health. The sample comprised CD4+ T cells from blood buffy coats. J is TRBJ2-7 and V is TRBV2; no firm D call. The CDR3 loop reads CASSAGPNYEQYF. As DNA, the CDR3 is TGTGCCAGCAGCGCCGGGCCCAACTACGAGCAGTACTTC.